A single sample is the source of the 30 T cell receptor beta chains below, sequenced in a study of blood T cell repertoires in COVID-19. Assay used: immunoSEQ multiplex PCR; TCRdb lists only in-frame clones, some missing. Found here are about 59,000 clones, 70% to 85% of them singletons; the top ten hold more than 9.5%. What was sequenced was peripheral blood. These TCRs come from a human donor in a cohort sampled during active COVID-19.

This clone has just a few counts. This chain links TRBV7-2 with TRBJ1-5; 9 positions match TRBD1. The V gene end was trimmed by 5 bases and the J gene end by 6 bases; junction bases not matched to a gene: 8. This CDR3 comprises 15 residues. Germline-derived CDR1 and CDR2 are SGHTA and FQGNSA. The CDR3 DNA reads TGTGCCAGCAGCCTTACAGGGGGCGCGGCTCAGCCCCAGCATTTT. This encodes CASSLTGGAAQPQHF.

This clone was counted a single time. The chain combines TRBV7-2 with TRBJ2-3, with a tentative D call TRBD1 (6 bases). This CDR3 spans 17 amino acids. Germline V lookup: CDR1 SGHTA, CDR2 FQGNSA. Deletions cut 5 bases from V and 1 base from J, with 19 bases between. CDR3 in DNA: TGTGCCAGCAGCCTACGCCCCGGGCCAGGGGGCACAGATACGCAGTATTTT. Its protein is CASSLRPGPGGTDTQYF.

The V gene is TRBV5-5, the J gene TRBJ2-1; 7 nucleotides align to TRBD2. Unmatched junction bases numbered 17, after V lost 2 bases and J lost 6 bases. This CDR3 comprises 18 residues. Per germline, CDR1 SGHKS and CDR2 YYEKEE (reference sequence). CDR3 coding DNA: TGTGCCAGCAGCTTTAACCCCACGGCGGGAGTATTAAGCAATGAGCAGTTCTTC. Encoded protein: CASSFNPTAGVLSNEQFF.

This chain connects TRBV7-2 to TRBJ1-5; D uncertain. Germline values: CDR1 SGHTA, CDR2 FQGNSA. This CDR3 comprises 14 residues. The germline V and J ends were trimmed by 3 bases and 0 bases, with 6 bases remaining between them. CDR3 sequence (DNA): TGTGCCAGCAGCTTCGGTCCTAGCAATCAGCCCCAGCATTTT. Translated: CASSFGPSNQPQHF.

V is TRBV24-1 and J is TRBJ1-5; 12 bases are a match to TRBD1. CDR1 KGHDR and CDR2 SFDVKD come from the germline V gene. The junction had 10 bases not matched to a gene; V was cut back by 5 bases and J by 6 bases. The CDR3 covers 17 residues. The CDR3 nucleotides read TGTGCCACCAGTGCAGCCGGGACAGGGGGCAGAGTTCAGCCCCAGCATTTT. As protein: CATSAAGTGGRVQPQHF.

The chain has TRBV23-1 and TRBJ1-2; TRBD1 might be the D (5 bases). TRBV23-1 is recorded as an ORF, its role being uncertain. The CDR3 runs 14 residues. The V end was cut by 3 bases, the J end by 8 bases, with 16 bases between. CDR3 sequence (DNA): TGCGCCAGCAGTCACCGTCCCGGGACTGGGGGCTACACCTTC. This translates into CASSHRPGTGGYTF.

This clone was picked up one time. This chain uses TRBV9 with TRBJ2-2; a possible D gene is TRBD2 (6 bases). CDR1 is SGDLS and CDR2 is YYNGEE in the germline V gene. V lost 0 bases and J 0 bases, leaving 12 bases between the germline ends. This CDR3 comprises 17 residues. This CDR3 is CASSVVGSGSNTGELFF. For the CDR3, the DNA is TGTGCCAGCAGCGTAGTTGGTAGCGGTTCGAACACCGGGGAGCTGTTTTTT. Using reference TRBV9 and TRBJ2-2 for the parts outside the CDR3, the full variable domain is DSGVTQTPKHLITATGQRVTLRCSPRSGDLSVYWYQQSLDQGLQFLIQYYNGEERAKGNILERFSAQQFPDLHSELNLSSLELGDSALYFCASSVVGSGSNTGELFFGEGSRLTVL.

This chain joins TRBV30 and TRBJ2-3; D ambiguous. The V end was cut by 1 base, the J end by 1 base, with 3 bases between. From germline, CDR1 is GTSNPN and CDR2 SVGIG (reference sequence). This CDR3 has 12 residues. In DNA, the CDR3 is TGTGCCTGGAGTGCGGGCACAGATACGCAGTATTTT. This sequence encodes CAWSAGTDTQYF.

This clone was seen once. The chain has TRBV24-1 and TRBJ2-3; 8 nucleotides agree with TRBD1. From germline, CDR1 is KGHDR and CDR2 SFDVKD. The CDR3 length is 14 residues. The V and J ends lost 9 bases and 4 bases, in that order; junction bases with no gene match: 8. The CDR3 DNA reads TGTGCCACCGCAACGGACAGGGAGGCAGATACGCAGTATTTT. Translated: CATATDREADTQYF.

The chain joins TRBV5-1 to TRBJ2-3; D is ambiguous. CDR1 is SGHRS and CDR2 is YFSETQ in the germline V gene. Trimming left V 2 bases short and J 4 bases short, with 14 bases between. This CDR3 contains 15 residues. The CDR3 region has the DNA TGCGCCAGCAGCTTTCTAATGATCCCTCCAGATACGCAGTATTTT. It specifies CASSFLMIPPDTQYF.

The chain has TRBV10-2 and TRBJ1-2; 11 nucleotides agree with TRBD1. Trimming took 7 bases from V and 2 from J; bases not matched to a gene: 3. The V gene's germline CDR1 is WSHSY and CDR2 SAAADI. The CDR3 runs to 14 residues. This CDR3 is CASTRDRGNYGYTF. DNA of the CDR3: TGCGCCAGCACGAGGGACAGGGGGAACTATGGCTACACCTTC.

CDR3 in DNA: TGTGCCAGCAGAAGGGAGGGGACAGATACGCAGTATTTT. This translates into CASRREGTDTQYF. The chain recombines TRBV25-1 with TRBJ2-3; 7 bases fit TRBD2. After removal of 6 bases from V and 3 bases from J, the junction contained 3 bases not matched to a gene. The CDR3 is made up of 13 amino acids. Germline values: CDR1 MGHDK, CDR2 SYGVNS.

This clone was seen more than once but under ten times. The chain recombines TRBV5-1 with TRBJ1-4; 11 bases fit TRBD1. There are 16 residues in the CDR3. Per the germline V gene, CDR1 is SGHRS and CDR2 is YFSETQ. The trim removed 2 bases at V and 10 bases at J, leaving 10 bases unmatched. The CDR3 here is CASSLRGQGAPGKLFF. For the CDR3, the DNA is TGCGCCAGCAGCTTAAGAGGACAGGGGGCGCCGGGAAAACTGTTTTTT.

The V call is TRBV5-1, the J call TRBJ1-5; 7 bases agree with TRBD1. V lost 4 bases to trimming and J lost 5 bases; unmatched junction nucleotides: 9. The CDR3 is 15 amino acids. Germline V gives CDR1 SGHRS, CDR2 YFSETQ. CDR3 residues: CASSLGDRNDQPQHF. The CDR3, as DNA: TGCGCCAGCAGCCTAGGGGACAGAAATGATCAGCCCCAGCATTTT.

The rearrangement joins TRBV2 to TRBJ2-5, with a weak D call TRBD1 (5 bases). V lost 3 bases to trimming and J lost 2 bases, with 13 bases between them. Germline V CDR1 and CDR2: SNHLY, FYNNEI. The CDR3 is made up of 15 amino acids. The DNA of the CDR3 is TGTGCCAGCAGTGATGGGGCAGGTAATCAAGAGACCCAGTACTTC. It translates to CASSDGAGNQETQYF.

The rearrangement joins TRBV11-2 to TRBJ2-1, with D hard to call. The CDR3 runs 15 residues. Germline V CDR1 and CDR2: SGHAT, FQNNGV. V was cut by 0 bases and J by 0 bases, with 6 bases left in between. Written as DNA, the CDR3 is TGTGCCAGCAGCTTAGATCCGGGCTCCTACAATGAGCAGTTCTTC. It codes for CASSLDPGSYNEQFF. Filled out from reference TRBV11-2 and TRBJ2-1, the complete variable domain reads EAGVAQSPRYKIIEKRQSVAFWCNPISGHATLYWYQQILGQGPKLLIQFQNNGVVDDSQLPKDRFSAERLKGVDSTLKIQPAKLEDSAVYLCASSLDPGSYNEQFFGPGTRLTVL.

This clone was counted once. V and J are TRBV29-1 and TRBJ2-3; D gene ambiguous. The CDR3 sequence is 11 residues long. The germline CDR1 and CDR2 sequences are SQVTM and ANQGSEA. Trimming shortened V by 7 bases and J by 6 bases, and 11 bases separated the two germline ends. The CDR3 loop reads CSARLEDTQYF. The DNA for the CDR3 is TGCAGCGCCAGACTCGAGGATACGCAGTATTTT.

This clone showed up just once. This chain links TRBV28 with TRBJ1-3; 10 bases fit TRBD1. V was clipped by 6 bases and J by 8 bases; unmatched bases: 10. Germline V gene data show CDR1 as MDHEN and CDR2 as SYDVKM. The CDR3 loop spans 15 amino acids. In DNA, the CDR3 is TGTGCCAGCAGGGGGACAGGGGCAAAAGGGGACACCATATATTTT. Its protein product is CASRGTGAKGDTIYF.

This clone occurred a few times. V usage is TRBV5-4 and J usage is TRBJ2-7; the D gene is possibly TRBD1 (6 bases). V was shortened by 2 bases and J by 0 bases, with 12 bases between the two germline ends. Germline V gene data show CDR1 as SGHNT and CDR2 as YYREEE (reference sequence). This CDR3 is 15 amino acids long. This chain's CDR3 is CASSFHRDTSYEQYF. In DNA form, the CDR3 reads TGTGCCAGCAGCTTCCACAGGGATACCTCCTACGAGCAGTACTTC. The full variable domain, with the rest looked up from reference TRBV5-4 and TRBJ2-7, is ETGVTQSPTHLIKTRGQQVTLRCSSQSGHNTVSWYQQALGQGPQFIFQYYREEENGRGNFPPRFSGLQFPNYSSELNVNALELDDSALYLCASSFHRDTSYEQYFGPGTRLTVT.

J is TRBJ2-5 and V is TRBV6-5, with D possibly TRBD2 on 5 matching bases. The CDR3 runs to 13 residues. CDR1 is MNHEY and CDR2 is SVGAGI in the germline V gene. Trimming left V 6 bases short and J 4 bases short, with 12 bases between. The CDR3 DNA is TGTGCCAGCAGGGGTCTCCGGGGAGAGACCCAGTACTTC. The encoded protein is CASRGLRGETQYF.

This clone has just a few counts. The chain is built from TRBV30 and TRBJ2-1, with a possible D match to TRBD1 (5 bases). Trimming left V 0 bases short and J 5 bases short, with 11 bases between. The germline V gene has CDR1 GTSNPN and CDR2 SVGIG (reference sequence). The CDR3 spans 14 residues. The CDR3 reads CAWSVGWGDNEQFF. The CDR3 DNA follows: TGTGCCTGGAGTGTAGGATGGGGCGACAATGAGCAGTTCTTC.

The chain carries TRBV7-6 and TRBJ2-5; 10 bases align to TRBD2. V trimming: 5 bases; J trimming: 0 bases; junction bases outside the gene matches: 6. The CDR3 length is 16 residues. CDR1 and CDR2 (germline): SGHVS, FNYEAQ. The CDR3 DNA reads TGTGCCAGCAGCACGCAAGCGGGAGGGTACCAAGAGACCCAGTACTTC. It encodes CASSTQAGGYQETQYF.

CDR3 amino acids: CASSYSTDPSDFNYEQYF. CDR3 coding DNA: TGTGCCAGCAGTTACTCGACGGATCCGTCAGACTTTAACTACGAGCAGTACTTC. The chain recombines TRBV6-2 or TRBV6-3 with TRBJ2-7; unclear D gene. Germline CDR1 and CDR2: MNHEY and SVGEGT. Between the trimmed V and J ends, which lost 0 bases and 3 bases, there was a span of 21 bases. The CDR3 sequence is 18 residues long.

The chain combines TRBV4-1 with TRBJ1-3, with TRBD1 matching over 9 bases. The V gene end was trimmed by 2 bases and the J gene end by 5 bases; junction bases not matched to a gene: 1. Germline CDR1 MGHRA, CDR2 YSYEKL. The CDR3 covers 14 residues. CDR3: CASSQTGGRNTIYF. The DNA of the CDR3 is TGCGCCAGCAGCCAAACAGGGGGCAGAAACACCATATATTTT.

The genes are TRBV5-4 and TRBJ2-3, with 8 nucleotides matching TRBD2. The CDR3 sequence is 13 residues long. Per germline, CDR1 SGHNT and CDR2 YYREEE (reference sequence). V dropped 0 bases and J dropped 9; count of bases not matched to a gene: 3. CDR3 sequence: CASSLAGRVTQYF. CDR3 nucleotides: TGTGCCAGCAGCTTGGCCGGGAGGGTGACGCAGTATTTT.

CDR3 in DNA: TGCGCCAGCAGCGTAGACAGGGGGCGGGAGACCCAGTACTTC. This encodes CASSVDRGRETQYF. This chain links TRBV5-1 with TRBJ2-5; 10 positions match TRBD1. Per the germline V gene, CDR1 is SGHRS and CDR2 is YFSETQ. After removal of 4 bases from V and 5 bases from J, the junction contained 5 bases not matched to a gene. This CDR3 is built from 14 residues.

The chain has TRBV27 and TRBJ2-3, with TRBD1 as a possible D gene (6 bases). V lost 6 bases and J 4 bases, leaving 14 bases between the germline ends. CDR1 is MNHEY and CDR2 is SMNVEV in the germline V gene (reference sequence). The CDR3 runs to 14 residues. DNA for the CDR3: TGTGCCAGCAGAACAGGGATGGGCCCAGATACGCAGTATTTT. It translates to CASRTGMGPDTQYF.

The rearrangement joins TRBV7-9 to TRBJ1-1; possibly TRBD1 for D (6 bases). The V and J ends lost 6 bases and 5 bases respectively, with 13 bases between them. CDR1 SEHNR and CDR2 FQNEAQ come from the germline V gene (reference sequence). CDR3 length: 13 residues. The chain's CDR3 is CASRSQGWTEAFF. The CDR3 DNA reads as TGTGCCAGCAGATCCCAGGGGTGGACTGAAGCTTTCTTT.

The chain recombines TRBV5-4 with TRBJ2-5, with D possibly being TRBD1 (5 bases). Germline loops: CDR1 SGHNT, CDR2 YYREEE (reference sequence). The CDR3 totals 15 residues. Trimming cost V 4 bases and J 4 bases, with 17 bases left between them. CDR3 coding DNA: TGTGCCAGCAGCGGCAGAGCACAGGTTAGAGAGACCCAGTACTTC. Translating it yields CASSGRAQVRETQYF.

The chain uses TRBV5-6 and TRBJ2-1, with a weak D call TRBD1 (6 bases). The CDR3 extends over 12 amino acids. V was clipped by 6 bases and J by 2 bases, with 6 bases between them. From germline, CDR1 is SGHDT and CDR2 YYEEEE. The CDR3: CASNRAYNEQFF. The DNA for the CDR3 is TGTGCCAGCAACAGGGCCTACAATGAGCAGTTCTTC.